This T cell receptor (beta chain) stems from a study of molecular identifiers for immune sequencing clone quantification (dated by TCRdb to the late 2010s). About the study as a whole: For a replicate experiment, RNA from around 20,000 or 100,000 naive CD8 T cells was divided into five aliquots, and four of the five aliquots were sequenced. This methods study benchmarked molecular-identifier clustering-based TCR repertoire sequencing (MIDCIRS) and TCR RNA copy counting, using CD8 T cells to do so.

Libraries were built with PCR. Instrument used: Illumina HiSeq 4000. Preparation of bulk TCR libraries followed a previously described approach, with the TCR primers listed in Table S5. Purification of total RNA was performed with the Qiagen AllPrep DNA/RNA kit. Before analysis, reads from multiple sequencing runs of one library were combined. The original methods were these. Reads were retained only if an exact TCR constant sequence was present, and the retained reads were trimmed to 150 nt and grouped according to their 12-nt molecular barcodes. Reads within each barcode group were sub-clustered using a 15% Levenshtein threshold, and quality-weighted consensus sequences were constructed for each RNA molecule. Non-functional sequences were excluded, and lower-count sequences lying one edit away from another sequence were also excluded. Barcode sub-clusters with fewer than 20% of the maximum read count were removed, based on fitting two negative binomial distributions. TCRdb applied fastp at Q25 and MiXCR to the public reads, then kept only in-frame beta chains. Under each unique CDR3 protein, matching rows form one entry showing the most common genes and DNA. It is TCRdb's table, rather than the study itself, that gives the V and J calls and clone size. This sample lists about 510,000 distinct CDR3 sequences; about 20% were detected once. In total, the top ten clones hold about 0.84% of the sample.

Sequences MGHDK (CDR1) and SYGVNS (CDR2) are obtained from the germline V gene. Trimming removed 6 bases from V and 2 bases from J, leaving 7 bases between the germline ends. The CDR3 spans 13 residues, from the cysteine through the phenylalanine. Here the CDR3 DNA is all that survives: 39 bases in frame from base 1. Turning to this clonotype: What this receptor recognizes is not known. Base qualities are not provided; no much larger clone lies one nucleotide away.

What the study reported, not specific to this receptor: Naive libraries contained spiked-in Jurkat TCR RNA (more than nine copies' worth), which is not part of the donor repertoire. A single cell's worth of spiked-in Jurkat TCR RNA was reported detectable even among 850,000 to 1,000,000 naive CD8 T cells. Identical TCR molecules sharing a barcode could cause highly expanded clone sizes to be underestimated. Clones above 20 RNA copies held over 97% of molecules in CMV-specific effector cells but under 1% in naive cells. About 3 recovered TCR RNA copies per cell were obtained by modeling, versus around 9.8 by digital PCR, implying a capture efficiency of 25% to 30%. When barcode sub-clustering was not used, chimeric consensus sequences inflated TCR diversity, with chimeras reaching as high as 47%.

Libraries of naive CD8 T cells were built from about 20,000 to 1,000,000 sorted cells, with 10%, 30% or 50% of the purified RNA used. Naive CD8 T cells, defined as CD8+CD4-CCR7+CD45RA+, were FACS-sorted into RLT Plus buffer on a BD FACSAria II. Detection sensitivity was tested by spiking Jurkat RNA equal to approximately 9 TCR copies' worth into samples containing roughly 17,000-1,100,000 naive CD8 T cells. Enrichment of CD8 T cells was performed with RosetteSep CD8+ T Cell Enrichment Cocktail and Ficoll-Paque, after which ACK red cell lysis was carried out. The clonotype was recovered from a human donor in good health. Some libraries in this study had Jurkat cell RNA spiked in. Sequences were obtained from naive CD8+ T cells from blood, with Jurkat cell RNA spiked in. Sample cell subset or site, as interpreted from the label and publication: FACS-sorted CD8+CD4-CCR7+CD45RA+ naive T cells. The rearranged segments are TRBV25-1 and TRBJ2-2, with the D gene uncertain. The nucleotide sequence is given as TGTGCCAGCAGCGCCGATAACACCGGGGAGCTGTTTTTT. Translated, it gives CASSADNTGELFF.